Below, 23 T cell receptor beta chains from the same sample are listed, as sequenced in a study of cytomegalovirus exposure and HLA in healthy donors. The PCR employed 60 Vbeta primers together with 13 Jbeta primers. Here immunoSEQ multiplex PCR was the method, and the copy in TCRdb shows in-frame clones only, minus some. This sample has approximately 140,000 clones, with about four fifths found just once. The sample was PBMCs. All receptors come from a man over 45 in good health and CMV-seropositive.

This clone was seen a few times. J is TRBJ2-4 and V is TRBV2, with 8 bases identical to TRBD1. The V gene's germline CDR1 is SNHLY and CDR2 FYNNEI. The CDR3 spans 13 residues. The trim removed 5 bases at V and 11 bases at J, leaving 8 bases unmatched. As DNA, the CDR3 is TGTGCCAGCAGTATCGATGGCAGGGGGCTTCAGTACTTC. Protein: CASSIDGRGLQYF.

The V and J genes are TRBV19 and TRBJ2-2; D perhaps matches TRBD1 (6 bases). The CDR3 sequence is 16 residues long. Trimming removed 7 bases from V and 7 bases from J, with 22 bases in between. Germline-derived CDR1 and CDR2 are LNHDA and SQIVND (reference sequence). This CDR3 is CASTRTLGQYGGELFF. The CDR3 coding sequence is TGTGCCAGTACCCGAACTCTAGGACAGTACGGCGGGGAGCTGTTTTTT.

V gene TRBV10-2 combines with J gene TRBJ2-5; 10 bases are shared with TRBD2. The CDR3 length is 14 residues. Germline CDR1 and CDR2: WSHSY and SAAADI. The V segment lost 7 bases and the J segment 4 bases; nucleotides outside the gene matches: 6. Here the CDR3 reads CASTKREGRETQYF. In DNA form, the CDR3 reads TGCGCCAGCACTAAGCGGGAGGGCCGAGAGACCCAGTACTTC.

The V and J genes are TRBV4-1 and TRBJ2-3; D possibly corresponds to TRBD1 (6 bases). The CDR3 is made up of 16 amino acids. CDR1 MGHRA and CDR2 YSYEKL come from the germline V gene. V shed 6 bases and J shed 5 bases, with 21 bases lying between them. The CDR3 region is CASRRNKGQSVDTQYF. CDR3 sequence (DNA): TGCGCCAGCAGAAGGAATAAAGGACAGTCCGTAGATACGCAGTATTTT.

A word on this clone: The junction departs from the called germline gene at one end, perhaps through a read error. The V gene is TRBV7-9, the J gene TRBJ1-2, with TRBD1 identical over 7 bases. CDR1 and CDR2 from the germline V gene are SEHNR and FQNEAQ (reference sequence). This CDR3 is 14 amino acids long. Here the CDR3 DNA reads TGTTCCAGCAGCACGGGACAGCCCCTCGATGGCTACACCTTC. Translation gives CSSSTGQPLDGYTF.

This clone was observed once. The chain is built from TRBV7-9 and TRBJ2-7; TRBD2 might be the D (6 bases). Germline V gene data show CDR1 as SEHNR and CDR2 as FQNEAQ (reference sequence). The CDR3 runs to 13 residues. Trimming shortened V by 3 bases and J by 7 bases, and 13 bases separated the two germline ends. This chain's CDR3 is CASSLRQGGEQYF. CDR3 bases: TGTGCCAGCAGCTTGCGTCAGGGAGGTGAGCAGTACTTC. Full variable domain (rest looked up from reference TRBV7-9 and TRBJ2-7): DTGVSQNPRHKITKRGQNVTFRCDPISEHNRLYWYRQTLGQGPEFLTYFQNEAQLEKSRLLSDRFSAERPKGSFSTLEIQRTEQGDSAMYLCASSLRQGGEQYFGPGTRLTVT.

J is TRBJ1-5 and V is TRBV2; 8 positions match TRBD1. V was clipped by 7 bases and J by 9 bases; unmatched bases: 14. Germline assignment: CDR1 SNHLY and CDR2 FYNNEI. CDR3 length: 15 amino acids. CDR3 sequence reads: CASNEGRTGPRPQHF. DNA for the CDR3: TGTGCCAGCAACGAGGGTAGGACAGGGCCAAGGCCCCAGCATTTT.

V gene TRBV7-2 combines with J gene TRBJ2-5, with 13 bases lining up with TRBD2. Germline trimming cut 5 bases from V and 2 bases from J; bases unmatched to any gene: 8. From germline, CDR1 is SGHTA and CDR2 FQGNSA. CDR3 length equals 17 residues. CDR3 sequence: CASSPGLAGFQQETQYF. The CDR3 DNA follows: TGTGCCAGCAGCCCGGGACTAGCGGGATTCCAACAAGAGACCCAGTACTTC.

The chain recombines TRBV7-8 with TRBJ2-1; 10 bases are a match to TRBD1. CDR3 length equals 17 residues. The germline gives CDR1 SGHVS, CDR2 FQNEAQ. Trimming cost V 2 bases and J 4 bases; bases outside gene matches: 8. The CDR3 loop is CASSLRGPGQGYNEQFF. As DNA, the CDR3 is TGTGCCAGCAGCTTAAGGGGACCGGGACAGGGGTACAATGAGCAGTTCTTC.

Comments on this clone: A read error may produce the germline difference seen at one junction end. The V gene is TRBV20-1, the J gene TRBJ2-7, with TRBD2 matching over 11 bases. Germline CDR1 DFQATT, CDR2 SNEGSKA (reference sequence). This CDR3 region has 10 residues. CDR3 protein: CSSGRYEQYF. The CDR3 bases are TGTTCTAGCGGGAGGTACGAGCAGTACTTC.

The genes are TRBV11-3 and TRBJ2-1; 7 bases are a match to TRBD2. Unmatched junction bases numbered 4, after V lost 1 base and J lost 7 bases. CDR3 size: 14 residues. Per the germline V gene, CDR1 is SGHNT and CDR2 is YENEEA. CDR3 DNA sequence: TGTGCCAGCAGCTTAGGAGTAGCGGGTAATGAGCAGTTCTTC. Protein: CASSLGVAGNEQFF.

This clone has a single count. The chain employs TRBV7-9 and TRBJ2-3; D remains ambiguous. Germline V gives CDR1 SEHNR, CDR2 FQNEAQ (reference sequence). There are 14 residues in the CDR3. V lost 5 bases to trimming and J lost 3 bases, with 12 bases between them. The chain's CDR3 is CASSVNGATDTQYF. The CDR3 region has the DNA TGTGCCAGCAGCGTCAACGGAGCGACAGATACGCAGTATTTT.

The rearrangement links TRBV11-3 to TRBJ2-5; 15 nucleotides agree with TRBD2. The CDR3 spans 20 residues. Germline trimming cut 2 bases from V and 2 bases from J; bases unmatched to any gene: 12. CDR1 and CDR2 (germline): SGHNT, YENEEA. CDR3 DNA sequence: TGTGCCAGCAGCTTACCCCGGACTAGCGGGAGGGTTTTGAAACAAGAGACCCAGTACTTC. Translating it yields CASSLPRTSGRVLKQETQYF.

The chain carries TRBV2 and TRBJ1-3; 8 nucleotides align to TRBD1. Germline assignment: CDR1 SNHLY and CDR2 FYNNEI. V lost 7 bases and J lost 0; bases outside the gene matches: 11. The CDR3 is 17 amino acids. CDR3 region: CASTNRDRMSSGNTIYF. CDR3 bases: TGTGCCAGCACAAACAGGGACAGGATGAGCTCTGGAAACACCATATATTTT.

V gene TRBV6-1 combines with J gene TRBJ2-7; tentative D call: TRBD2 (5 bases). This CDR3 contains 13 residues. Between the trimmed V and J ends, which lost 5 bases and 3 bases, there was a span of 11 bases. Germline lookup yields CDR1 MNHNS and CDR2 SASEGT. Here the CDR3 DNA reads TGTGCCAGCAGTTTAGAGGAGGTCTACGAGCAGTACTTC. Its translation: CASSLEEVYEQYF.

The chain uses TRBV11-2 and TRBJ1-2; D is undetermined. Germline lookup yields CDR1 SGHAT and CDR2 FQNNGV. The CDR3 loop spans 16 amino acids. Trimming took off 2 bases at V and 3 bases at J, with 16 bases between the two ends. The CDR3 is CASSLTLSTLHYGYTF. In nucleotides, the CDR3 is TGTGCCAGCAGCTTAACCCTATCTACCCTTCACTATGGCTACACCTTC.

J is TRBJ2-1 and V is TRBV11-2; 13 bases line up with TRBD2. Per germline, CDR1 SGHAT and CDR2 FQNNGV. There are 16 residues in the CDR3. V was clipped by 2 bases and J by 7 bases; unmatched bases: 5. The CDR3 sequence: CASSLPGLAGMNEQFF. In nucleotides, the CDR3 is TGTGCCAGCAGCTTACCGGGACTAGCGGGAATGAATGAGCAGTTCTTC.

Here the CDR3 reads CASSLKTDEETQYF. The CDR3 coding sequence is TGTGCCAGCAGCCTGAAGACAGATGAAGAGACCCAGTACTTC. The chain has TRBV5-4 and TRBJ2-5, with a possible D match to TRBD1 (5 bases). Germline lookup yields CDR1 SGHNT and CDR2 YYREEE (reference sequence). V was shortened by 4 bases and J by 3 bases, with 13 bases between the two germline ends. The CDR3 is 14 amino acids. The entire variable domain, with the rest obtained from reference TRBV5-4 and TRBJ2-5, is as follows: ETGVTQSPTHLIKTRGQQVTLRCSSQSGHNTVSWYQQALGQGPQFIFQYYREEENGRGNFPPRFSGLQFPNYSSELNVNALELDDSALYLCASSLKTDEETQYFGPGTRLLVL.

J is TRBJ2-1 and V is TRBV6-4, with TRBD2 identical over 15 bases. Germline CDR1 and CDR2: MRHNA and SNTAGT. The CDR3 length is 15 residues. With V trimmed by 3 bases and J by 7 bases, 1 base remained unmatched. CDR3 sequence reads: CASSEGLAGGNEQFF. The CDR3, as DNA: TGTGCCAGCAGTGAGGGACTAGCGGGAGGTAATGAGCAGTTCTTC.

V and J are TRBV6-5 and TRBJ2-7, with D maybe TRBD2 (5 bases). The V end was cut by 0 bases, the J end by 6 bases, with 12 bases between. CDR3 length: 14 residues. Per the germline V gene, CDR1 is MNHEY and CDR2 is SVGAGI. The CDR3 region has the DNA TGTGCCAGCAGTTACTCAGGGTACCGGGGCGAGCAGTACTTC. Translation gives CASSYSGYRGEQYF.

The rearrangement joins TRBV6-5 to TRBJ2-2; D is possibly TRBD2 (7 bases). The CDR3 covers 16 residues. Trimming shortened V by 1 base and J by 3 bases, and 12 bases separated the two germline ends. CDR1 is MNHEY, CDR2 SVGAGI, per germline. The CDR3 is CASSYFGGRHTGELFF. The CDR3 nucleotides are TGTGCCAGCAGTTACTTCGGGGGGCGGCACACCGGGGAGCTGTTTTTT.

This chain uses TRBV5-1 with TRBJ2-7; perhaps TRBD2 as D (7 bases). This CDR3 has 13 residues. V was pared by 4 bases and J by 4 bases, with 12 bases between. CDR1 SGHRS and CDR2 YFSETQ come from the germline V gene. DNA for the CDR3: TGCGCCAGCAGCGGGGGAGGGGGGTACGAGCAGTACTTC. This translates into CASSGGGGYEQYF.

V gene TRBV7-6 combines with J gene TRBJ2-1, with 11 positions matching TRBD2. Germline assignment: CDR1 SGHVS and CDR2 FNYEAQ. J lost 1 base, V lost 0 bases, and 2 bases had no gene match. The CDR3 is 17 residues long. CDR3: CASSLAIAGGSYNEQFF. CDR3 coding DNA: TGTGCCAGCAGCTTAGCTATAGCGGGAGGGTCCTACAATGAGCAGTTCTTC.